Following are 21 T cell receptor beta chains from one sample sequenced in a study of CD8 T cells in ankylosing spondylitis. MiXCR, applied by TCRdb to the 5' RACE reads, yields one record per CDR3 protein. The sample comprises 150,000 to 200,000 distinct CDR3 sequences, 10% to 15% of which are singletons, and approximately 11% rests with the top ten. The sample comprised blood, either unsorted or a sorted T cell fraction (not recorded which). The receptors originated from a female donor with ankylosing spondylitis or in good health (not recorded which).

Many counts were recorded for this clonotype. The chain uses TRBV12-3 or TRBV12-4 and TRBJ2-2; D gene uncertain. The V end lost 8 bases, the J end lost 2 bases, and 12 bases lay between the germline ends. CDR3 length: 14 amino acids. The chain's CDR3 is CASFLGINTGELFF. CDR3 sequence (DNA): TGTGCCAGCTTCCTGGGTATAAACACCGGGGAGCTGTTTTTT.

This clonotype appeared many times. The CDR3 DNA sequence: TGTGCCAGCAGTCCGGGACAGTTAGCTGAAGCTTTCTTT. This sequence encodes CASSPGQLAEAFF. The chain joins TRBV6-2 or TRBV6-3 to TRBJ1-1; 7 bases align to TRBD1. CDR3 size: 13 residues. V was clipped by 5 bases and J by 6 bases; unmatched bases: 6. The germline V gene has CDR1 MNHEY and CDR2 SVGEGT.

This clonotype was recorded many times. V and J are TRBV28 and TRBJ2-7; the match to TRBD1 covers 7 bases. The germline V gene encodes CDR1 MDHEN and CDR2 SYDVKM. The CDR3 loop spans 13 amino acids. V lost 6 bases to trimming and J lost 7 bases; unmatched junction nucleotides: 9. CDR3 coding DNA: TGTGCCAGCAGGCAACAGACAGGGCCAGAGCAGTACTTC. Its protein product is CASRQQTGPEQYF.

This chain connects TRBV27 to TRBJ1-2, with a tentative D call TRBD1 (6 bases). The V gene's germline CDR1 is MNHEY and CDR2 SMNVEV (reference sequence). The CDR3 spans 13 residues. Trimming left V 3 bases short and J 5 bases short, with 10 bases between. CDR3 loop: CASSFGTGYGYTF. The CDR3 nucleotides read TGTGCCAGCAGTTTTGGCACAGGGTATGGCTACACCTTC.

This clonotype has at least ten counts. The V gene is TRBV7-2, the J gene TRBJ2-7; D not resolved. Germline V gives CDR1 SGHTA, CDR2 FQGNSA. V lost 1 base and J 5 bases, leaving 12 bases between the germline ends. The CDR3 is made up of 14 amino acids. CDR3 nucleotides: TGTGCCAGCAGCTTAGAGGCCCTCAGGAACGAGCAGTACTTC. Protein sequence: CASSLEALRNEQYF. The whole variable domain, remainder taken from reference TRBV7-2 and TRBJ2-7, is GAGVSQSPSNKVTEKGKDVELRCDPISGHTALYWYRQSLGQGLEFLIYFQGNSAPDKSGLPSDRFSAERTGGSVSTLTIQRTQQEDSAVYLCASSLEALRNEQYFGPGTRLTVT.

This clonotype was seen at least ten times. This chain uses TRBV28 with TRBJ2-2; 7 bases map to TRBD2. Germline CDR1 reads MDHEN; CDR2 reads SYDVKM. This CDR3 is 14 amino acids long. Germline trimming cut 5 bases from V and 4 bases from J; bases unmatched to any gene: 4. The CDR3 region has the DNA TGTGCCAGCAGTCCCTCGGGAGGCACCGGGGAGCTGTTTTTT. Translated, it gives CASSPSGGTGELFF.

As for this clonotype: A much larger clone sits a single nucleotide away, making a read error possible. The chain couples TRBV12-3 or TRBV12-4 to TRBJ1-5; 8 positions agree with TRBD1. Trimming took 0 bases from V and 0 from J; bases not matched to a gene: 4. CDR3 length: 17 residues. The CDR3 loop reads CASSLATGDGSNQPQHF. The CDR3 nucleotides read TGTGCCAGCAGTTTAGCGACAGGGGATGGTAGCAATCAGCCCCAGCATTTT.

The V and J genes are TRBV11-1 and TRBJ1-5; D gene ambiguous. V was shortened by 1 base and J by 6 bases, with 7 bases between the two germline ends. The CDR3 consists of 13 residues. Germline-derived CDR1 and CDR2 are SGHAT and FQDESV (reference sequence). The CDR3 nucleotides are TGTGCCAGCAGCTTAGAGGGTGTTCAGCCCCAGCATTTT. As protein: CASSLEGVQPQHF.

The chain uses TRBV4-1 and TRBJ1-5, with a possible D match to TRBD1 (6 bases). V was clipped by 7 bases and J by 0 bases, with 34 bases between them. Germline CDR1 reads MGHRA; CDR2 reads YSYEKL. There are 22 residues in the CDR3. CDR3 in amino acids: CASTPHGDPCRTDFLSNQPQHF. The CDR3 region has the DNA TGCGCCAGCACGCCACATGGGGATCCCTGTAGGACAGACTTCCTTAGCAATCAGCCCCAGCATTTT.

The sample holds many counts of this clonotype. The gene calls are TRBV5-1 and TRBJ2-3, with D possibly being TRBD1 (6 bases). V lost 3 bases, J lost 2 bases, and 16 bases lay in between. Germline V gives CDR1 SGHRS, CDR2 YFSETQ. This CDR3 spans 16 amino acids. The CDR3 bases are TGCGCCAGCAGCTCACCGGACAGATTTACCACAGATACGCAGTATTTT. Translating gives CASSSPDRFTTDTQYF.

About this clonotype itself: A junction boundary mismatches the germline segment, possibly from a read error. This rearrangement joins TRBV20-1 to TRBJ2-1, with 10 positions matching TRBD2. The CDR3 length is 17 residues. CDR1 is DFQATT and CDR2 is SNEGSKA in the germline V gene (reference sequence). The chain's CDR3 is CSARRPGTSVGGSEEFF. The CDR3, as DNA: TGCAGTGCTAGGAGGCCCGGGACTAGCGTCGGGGGGAGTGAGGAGTTCTTC.

In this sample, this clonotype turned up many times. This chain links TRBV12-3 or TRBV12-4 with TRBJ1-1, with TRBD1 as a possible D gene (5 bases). The V end was cut by 2 bases, the J end by 1 base, with 11 bases between. The CDR3 contains 15 residues. In DNA form, the CDR3 reads TGTGCCAGCAGTTTATTGGGGGTCTGGAACACTGAAGCTTTCTTT. Translating gives CASSLLGVWNTEAFF.

This clonotype was seen ten or more times. This chain joins TRBV24-1 and TRBJ1-2, with a weak D call TRBD1 (6 bases). Germline assignment: CDR1 KGHDR and CDR2 SFDVKD. The CDR3 consists of 15 residues. Trimming left V 2 bases short and J 2 bases short, with 11 bases between. The CDR3 spells CATSDSKTGNYGYTF. As DNA, the CDR3 is TGTGCCACCAGTGATTCCAAGACAGGAAACTATGGCTACACCTTC.

This clonotype was seen repeatedly, ten times or more. V gene TRBV27 combines with J gene TRBJ2-2; D call uncertain. This CDR3 is built from 13 residues. The V end was cut by 5 bases, the J end by 1 base, with 5 bases between. The germline gives CDR1 MNHEY, CDR2 SMNVEV (reference sequence). CDR3: CASSKVNTGELFF. The CDR3 DNA sequence: TGTGCCAGCAGTAAAGTGAACACCGGGGAGCTGTTTTTT.

This clonotype was detected ten times or more. For the CDR3, the DNA is TGCAGTGCTAGAGATTGGCAGGCCCCCACCAATGAGCAGTTCTTC. Translating gives CSARDWQAPTNEQFF. J is TRBJ2-1 and V is TRBV20-1; unclear D gene. Germline V lookup: CDR1 DFQATT, CDR2 SNEGSKA (reference sequence). Trimming took 0 bases from V and 6 from J, leaving 15 bases between them. This CDR3 comprises 15 residues.

This chain uses TRBV20-1 with TRBJ2-2; TRBD2 agrees at 10 bases. This CDR3 spans 18 amino acids. V dropped 0 bases and J dropped 0; count of bases not matched to a gene: 7. From germline, CDR1 is DFQATT and CDR2 SNEGSKA (reference sequence). The CDR3 region is CSARDPGTSATNTGELFF. The CDR3 DNA reads as TGCAGTGCTAGAGACCCCGGGACTAGCGCCACGAACACCGGGGAGCTGTTTTTT.

This clonotype occurred many times. The rearrangement uses TRBV7-8 and TRBJ2-1, with 14 bases matching TRBD2. Germline CDR1 SGHVS, CDR2 FQNEAQ. There are 15 residues in the CDR3. The J segment lost 5 bases and the V segment lost 5 bases, leaving 2 bases of the junction unmatched. The CDR3 DNA follows: TGTGCCAGCAGCCAGACTAGCGGGAGGGACAATGAGCAGTTCTTC. Translation gives CASSQTSGRDNEQFF.

This clonotype came up many times. The V call is TRBV10-2, the J call TRBJ1-2; TRBD1 aligns across 7 bases. Germline CDR1 and CDR2: WSHSY and SAAADI. The junction had 2 bases not matched to a gene; V was cut back by 0 bases and J by 4 bases. The CDR3 length is 14 residues. In DNA form, the CDR3 reads TGCGCCAGCAGTGAGTCGACAGGGACCTATGGCTACACCTTC. As protein: CASSESTGTYGYTF.

This clonotype has at least ten counts. The chain couples TRBV12-3 or TRBV12-4 to TRBJ2-7; 11 nucleotides align to TRBD1. J lost 6 bases, V lost 5 bases, and 6 bases had no gene match. The CDR3 is 14 residues long. The CDR3 sequence is CASSGGQGVSEQYF. CDR3 nucleotide sequence: TGTGCCAGCAGTGGGGGACAGGGGGTGTCCGAGCAGTACTTC.

The genes are TRBV12-3 or TRBV12-4 and TRBJ2-5; 7 nucleotides agree with TRBD1. The CDR3 runs to 13 residues. V was clipped by 6 bases and J by 4 bases; unmatched bases: 5. The CDR3 nucleotides read TGTGCCAGCAGACCGACAGGGTTAGAGACCCAGTACTTC. Translation gives CASRPTGLETQYF.

Of note for this clonotype: Germline is not matched at one junction end, which may reflect a read error. V is TRBV5-5 and J is TRBJ2-7, with TRBD1 identical over 8 bases. Looked up from germline, CDR1 is SGHKS and CDR2 is YYEKEE (reference sequence). This CDR3 region has 14 residues. CDR3 amino acids: CTSSAGQGGYEQYF. CDR3 nucleotide sequence: TGTACCAGCAGCGCCGGACAGGGAGGCTACGAGCAGTACTTC. Full variable domain (outside the CDR3, taken from reference TRBV5-5 and TRBJ2-7): DAGVTQSPTHLIKTRGQQVTLRCSPISGHKSVSWYQQVLGQGPQFIFQYYEKEERGRGNFPDRFSARQFPNYSSELNVNALLLGDSALYLCTSSAGQGGYEQYFGPGTRLTVT.